This T cell receptor beta chain was profiled in a study of T cells in localized non-small cell lung cancer. Study observations and caveats: Appearance in adjacent lung was seen for a median approximately 60 of the top 100 tumor clones. A higher density of T cells in blood coincided with extended overall survival.

Profiled with immunoSEQ multiplex PCR; TCRdb holds only in-frame clones, not every one. Seen here are more than 2,500 clones, roughly 28% observed once, and the top ten hold roughly an eighth. This clone was recorded a few times. What it binds is not known. J gave up 3 bases and V 0 bases, and 6 bases lay outside the gene matches. CDR1 is SGDLS, CDR2 YYNGEE, per germline. CDR3 size: 16 residues. This material consisted of normal lung tissue next to the tumor, taken before any cancer treatment. V is TRBV9 and J is TRBJ2-5; 9 bases line up with TRBD2. This TCR came from a male donor older than 55 with stage II lung adenocarcinoma. Written as DNA, the CDR3 is TGTGCCAGCAGCGTAGATGTAGCGGGAGAGGAAGAGACCCAGTACTTC. Amino acid sequence: CASSVDVAGEEETQYF.